Shown below are 18 T cell receptor beta chains from a single sample sequenced in a study of T-cell memory formation after mild COVID-19. TCRdb fed the 5' RACE reads into MiXCR, producing one record per CDR3 protein. The sample lists about 110,000 distinct CDR3 sequences; about a sixth were seen once. The material sequenced was PBMCs or a T cell subset sorted from them (not recorded which). The source is a man aged 18 to 30 who had mild COVID-19 (a few samples of this study predate the infection). Cell type and time point are not known.

The rearrangement links TRBV6-6 to TRBJ2-7; TRBD1 matches 7 bases. Germline V lookup: CDR1 MNHNY, CDR2 SVGAGI (reference sequence). The CDR3 spans 13 residues. The junction had 8 bases not matched to a gene; V was cut back by 9 bases and J by 3 bases. The CDR3 protein is CASQTGNGYEQYF. In nucleotides, the CDR3 is TGTGCCAGTCAGACAGGGAACGGCTACGAGCAGTACTTC.

This clonotype was observed many times. CDR3 sequence: CASSQTLSTDTQYF. CDR3 bases: TGTGCCAGCAGCCAAACACTGAGCACAGATACGCAGTATTTT. This chain links TRBV4-2 with TRBJ2-3; D gene unclear. V was clipped by 2 bases and J by 0 bases, with 6 bases between them. CDR1 and CDR2 from the germline V gene are LGHNA and YNFKEQ. The CDR3 is 14 amino acids.

The chain uses TRBV15 and TRBJ2-2, with D perhaps assigned TRBD1 or TRBD2 (5 bases each). CDR3 length: 17 residues. The V gene's germline CDR1 is LNHNV and CDR2 YYDKDF (reference sequence). V dropped 1 base and J dropped 0 bases, with 12 bases sitting between them. This CDR3 reads CATSRGGRYSNTGELFF. As DNA, the CDR3 is TGTGCCACCAGCAGAGGGGGACGGTACTCGAACACCGGGGAGCTGTTTTTT.

The chain recombines TRBV6-2 or TRBV6-3 with TRBJ1-2; 7 nucleotides line up with TRBD1. Germline V gene sequence: CDR1 MNHEY, CDR2 SVGEGT. The CDR3 is made up of 14 amino acids. J was trimmed by 7 bases and V by 7 bases; bases with no gene match: 12. The chain's CDR3 is CASIPGQRRSGYTF. The CDR3 DNA sequence: TGTGCCAGCATACCGGGACAGCGACGGAGTGGCTACACCTTC.

In its sample, this clonotype was seen a few times. This chain links TRBV27 with TRBJ2-3; no clear D. Trimming pared 3 bases from V and 0 bases from J, leaving 10 bases between. The CDR3 runs to 15 residues. Looked up from germline, CDR1 is MNHEY and CDR2 is SMNVEV (reference sequence). The CDR3 spells CASSFLSYSTDTQYF. For the CDR3, the DNA is TGTGCCAGCAGTTTCCTCTCCTATAGCACAGATACGCAGTATTTT.

This clonotype was detected many times. V usage is TRBV7-2 and J usage is TRBJ2-7; D remains unclear. Trimming pared 4 bases from V and 2 bases from J, leaving 9 bases between. The CDR3 runs 13 residues. Germline V gene lookup returns CDR1 SGHTA and CDR2 FQGNSA. The DNA for the CDR3 is TGTGCCAGCAGCTCCACCCCCACCTACGAGCAGTACTTC. As protein: CASSSTPTYEQYF.

This chain joins TRBV12-3 or TRBV12-4 and TRBJ2-3, with D hard to call. Trimming shortened V by 2 bases and J by 0 bases, and 18 bases separated the two germline ends. The CDR3 is made up of 18 amino acids. CDR3 sequence (DNA): TGTGCCAGCAGTTTATTTGGGTCTGGGATCTCTAGCACAGATACGCAGTATTTT. It codes for CASSLFGSGISSTDTQYF.

This chain uses TRBV5-1 with TRBJ2-5, with 9 bases aligning to TRBD2. Trimming at V came to 5 bases and at J to 0 bases, leaving 8 bases not matched to a gene. Germline V gene lookup returns CDR1 SGHRS and CDR2 YFSETQ. This CDR3 has 16 residues. The CDR3 loop reads CASSGRASGNQETQYF. In nucleotides, the CDR3 is TGCGCCAGCAGTGGTAGGGCTAGCGGGAACCAAGAGACCCAGTACTTC. Drawing the rest from reference TRBV5-1 and TRBJ2-5, the complete variable domain is KAGVTQTPRYLIKTRGQQVTLSCSPISGHRSVSWYQQTPGQGLQFLFEYFSETQRNKGNFPGRFSGRQFSNSRSEMNVSTLELGDSALYLCASSGRASGNQETQYFGPGTRLLVL.

The chain couples TRBV4-2 to TRBJ1-2; the D gene is possibly TRBD1 (5 bases). CDR1 and CDR2 from the germline V gene are LGHNA and YNFKEQ. Trimming removed 1 base at V and 6 bases at J, with 12 bases between. There are 14 residues in the CDR3. The CDR3 DNA sequence: TGTGCCAGCAGCCAAGGGCCTGCGGGGGATGGCTACACCTTC. Protein sequence: CASSQGPAGDGYTF.

The V call is TRBV7-8, the J call TRBJ1-1; the match to TRBD1 covers 9 bases. The germline V gene encodes CDR1 SGHVS and CDR2 FQNEAQ. This CDR3 has 16 amino acids. Trimming took 5 bases from V and 5 from J; bases not matched to a gene: 12. CDR3 sequence: CASSIRQGVLTTEAFF. The CDR3 coding sequence is TGTGCCAGCAGCATTCGACAGGGGGTATTGACTACTGAAGCTTTCTTT.

This clonotype appeared a few times. The chain joins TRBV10-3 to TRBJ1-1; no definite D call. This CDR3 spans 15 amino acids. V lost 5 bases, J lost 0 bases, and 13 bases lay in between. Looked up from germline, CDR1 is ENHRY and CDR2 is SYGVKD. DNA for the CDR3: TGTGCCATCAGTACGGCCAGTAGGGTGAACACTGAAGCTTTCTTT. This codes for CAISTASRVNTEAFF.

The gene calls are TRBV20-1 and TRBJ2-7; the D is unclear. The CDR3 sequence is 14 residues long. Germline lookup yields CDR1 DFQATT and CDR2 SNEGSKA (reference sequence). Trimming pared 6 bases from V and 3 bases from J, leaving 18 bases between. As DNA, the CDR3 is TGCAGTGCGATCCGCCCGGCCACAGACTACGAGCAGTACTTC. It yields the protein CSAIRPATDYEQYF.

The J gene is TRBJ2-1, the V gene TRBV3-1; TRBD2 matches 10 bases. Trimming removed 2 bases from V and 10 bases from J; junction bases left unmatched: 8. In germline, CDR1 is LGHDT, CDR2 YNNKEL (reference sequence). The CDR3 length is 15 residues. As DNA, the CDR3 is TGTGCCAGCAGCCAAACTCGACTAGCGGGTATGGAGCAGTTCTTC. The encoded protein is CASSQTRLAGMEQFF.

In its sample, this clonotype was seen a few times. This rearrangement joins TRBV28 to TRBJ2-1; D may correspond to TRBD1 or TRBD2 (7 bases each). The germline V and J ends were trimmed by 7 bases and 6 bases, with 25 bases remaining between them. This CDR3 contains 17 residues. Per the germline V gene, CDR1 is MDHEN and CDR2 is SYDVKM. The CDR3 sequence: CASISSLGRGPSNEQFF. The CDR3 DNA follows: TGTGCCAGCATTTCAAGCCTGGGGAGGGGGCCTTCCAATGAGCAGTTCTTC. The full variable domain, with the rest looked up from reference TRBV28 and TRBJ2-1, is DVKVTQSSRYLVKRTGEKVFLECVQDMDHENMFWYRQDPGLGLRLIYFSYDVKMKEKGDIPEGYSVSREKKERFSLILESASTNQTSMYLCASISSLGRGPSNEQFFGPGTRLTVL.

The chain has TRBV5-1 and TRBJ2-5, with 9 bases matching TRBD2. Per germline, CDR1 SGHRS and CDR2 YFSETQ. The ends lost 2 bases at V and 1 base at J; junction bases unmatched: 6. The CDR3 totals 16 residues. CDR3 sequence reads: CASSFGERGAQETQYF. The CDR3 DNA reads as TGCGCCAGCAGCTTCGGCGAGCGGGGGGCCCAAGAGACCCAGTACTTC.

This sequence joins TRBV7-8 and TRBJ2-6; D remains ambiguous. The CDR3 totals 16 residues. Trimming took off 5 bases at V and 4 bases at J, with 15 bases between the two ends. Germline CDR1 SGHVS, CDR2 FQNEAQ. The CDR3 DNA reads TGTGCCAGCAGCATCAGGCCCGTGGACGGGGCCAACGTCCTGACTTTC. Translating gives CASSIRPVDGANVLTF.

This clonotype was seen only a few times. This chain links TRBV14 with TRBJ1-4; 7 bases line up with TRBD1. This CDR3 spans 18 amino acids. Germline V lookup: CDR1 SGHDN, CDR2 FVKESK. V dropped 4 bases and J dropped 0; count of bases not matched to a gene: 11. The CDR3 spells CASSRTGTAFATNEKLFF. CDR3 nucleotide sequence: TGTGCCAGCAGCCGGACCGGGACAGCTTTTGCAACTAATGAAAAACTGTTTTTT. The whole variable domain, filled in from reference TRBV14 and TRBJ1-4, reads EAGVTQFPSHSVIEKGQTVTLRCDPISGHDNLYWYRRVMGKEIKFLLHFVKESKQDESGMPNNRFLAERTGGTYSTLKVQPAELEDSGVYFCASSRTGTAFATNEKLFFGSGTQLSVL.

This sequence joins TRBV12-3 or TRBV12-4 and TRBJ1-1; possible D gene TRBD1, 5 bases. Trimming left V 7 bases short and J 11 bases short, with 17 bases between. The CDR3 is 12 residues long. The CDR3 sequence: CASTMGGGPAFF. For the CDR3, the DNA is TGTGCCAGCACCATGGGGGGTGGTCCGGCTTTCTTT.